Listed here is a single T cell receptor (beta chain). The antigen it binds to is not known. Base qualities are not recorded, but no much larger clone differs from it by a single base. This entry belongs to a study of shared clonotypes between healthy human individuals (dated by TCRdb to the early 2020s). In terms of the full investigation: A couple of women and a few men aged 18 to 49 years were included in the cohort. To estimate repertoire size and how much clonotypes are shared between individuals, the study performed deep sequencing of blood TCR repertoires from a handful of healthy adults. To increase sequencing depth and limit assay-specific biases, different laboratories used diverse techniques to prepare libraries and sequence TCR repertoires. Per donor, leukapheresis produced somewhere between about 0.94 and 10 billion PBMCs. The study at large found these results: Sampling was restricted to blood, and TCR repertoires in tissue are likely to differ from TCR repertoires in blood. Based on pairwise subsampling, the degree of clonotype sharing among donors was expected to be affected by sequencing depth. The small number of donors limited the genetic and exposure-history diversity represented.

TCR CDR3 regions were amplified from genomic DNA by multiplex PCR using the deep immunoSEQ assay. For each cell subset, the extracted genomic DNA was distributed evenly across all wells of several immunoSEQ 96-well plates, and each plate served as one replicate. For unsorted PBMC, approximately 0.3 ug of genomic DNA, equivalent to approximately 30,000 T cell genomes, went into each replicate PCR. Genomic DNA from unsorted PBMC was sequenced over ten immunoSEQ deep assay plates. Purified libraries were quantified with a Qubit 3.0 fluorometer, sized on a Bioanalyzer 2100, and re-quantified with the KAPA Library Quantification kit. Every immunoSEQ 96-well plate was sequenced on a separate single-read 150-cycle Illumina NextSeq 550 flow cell. As for the original processing: Because only junctional sequences without quality scores were contained in the immunoSEQ output, filtering matching that applied to full-length reads could not be performed. Sequences were annotated with PyIR, a Python wrapper for IgBLAST v1.9, and V/J genes and CDR3 were assigned using IMGT germline references. Any read was removed if the V/J assignment was weak (E-value above 1e-6), the CDR3 was missing, or the read contained stop codons, out-of-frame junctions, or ambiguous translated residues. A V3J clonotype was defined by an identical inferred V gene, J gene, and CDR3 amino acid sequence. Percentage overlap between repertoires was computed as shared unique clonotypes divided by the size of the smaller repertoire. Three approaches were used to assess repertoire richness: RTK rarefaction, the Chao1 estimator, and Recon v2.1 estimates of unobserved clonotypes. TCRdb provides this immuneACCESS table in a form limited to in-frame rearrangements. Some clones are lacking; in checked studies, under half of them reflect an unresolved V gene, and why the rest are absent is not known. V, J and clone size derive from that table, while D and trimming were established from the DNA sequence. This sample lists more than 450,000 clones; 60% to 85% were detected once. Of the sample, 10% to 15% is held by the ten largest clones.

Measured from the cysteine to the phenylalanine, the CDR3 is 14 residues long. Solely the CDR3 DNA is kept, with 42 bases framed from the first base. According to the germline V gene, CDR1 reads SGHVS and CDR2 reads FNYEAQ. Trimming removed 5 bases from V and 5 bases from J; the gene matches leave 7 bases unexplained. Healthy HIV-negative adults with no recently reported acute infections or vaccinations were included as donors. Every donor was a Caucasian adult living in Nashville, Tennessee, USA. For unsorted samples, roughly 91 million PBMCs were counted, and genomic DNA was extracted using the QIAamp DNA Blood Mini kit. After blood collection by leukapheresis, PBMCs were isolated using Ficoll-Histopaque density gradient centrifugation and then cryopreserved in the vapor phase of liquid nitrogen.

Sequenced input: PBMCs. The V and J genes are TRBV7-6 and TRBJ1-1, and 8 junctional nucleotides match TRBD1. The clonotype comes from a woman between 35 and 50 years old in good health. Some clones in this sample may be carry-over from other donors' samples. The CDR3 loop reads CASSPQGAGTEAFF. The sequenced DNA: TGTGCCAGCAGCCCCCAGGGGGCTGGGACTGAAGCTTTCTTT.